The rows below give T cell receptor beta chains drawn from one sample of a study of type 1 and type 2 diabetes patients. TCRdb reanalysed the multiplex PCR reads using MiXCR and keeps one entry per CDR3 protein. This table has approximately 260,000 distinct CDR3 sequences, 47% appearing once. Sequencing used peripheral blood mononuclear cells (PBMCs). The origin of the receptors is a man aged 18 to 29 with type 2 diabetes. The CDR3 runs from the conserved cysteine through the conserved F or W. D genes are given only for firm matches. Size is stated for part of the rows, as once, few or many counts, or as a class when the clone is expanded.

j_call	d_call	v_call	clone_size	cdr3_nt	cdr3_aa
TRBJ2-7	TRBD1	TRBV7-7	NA	TGTGCTAGCAGCGACGGACAGGGGGTAGGCGAGCAGTACTTC	CASSDGQGVGEQYF
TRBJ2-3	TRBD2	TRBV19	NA	TGTGCCAGTAGCCCAGCGGGGGGAGGGACAGATACGCAGTATTTT	CASSPAGGGTDTQYF
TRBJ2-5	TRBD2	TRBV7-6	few	TGTGCCAGCAGCATAGGGGTGGCGGGGGAACAAGAGACCCAGTACTTC	CASSIGVAGEQETQYF
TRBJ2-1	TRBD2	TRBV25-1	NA	TGTGCCAGCAGTGAAGGACTAGTGGAACAGTTCTTC	CASSEGLVEQFF
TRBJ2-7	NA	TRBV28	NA	TGTGCCAGCAGTTCCGGGGGGCCCTATAGGGCCTACGAGCAGTACTTC	CASSSGGPYRAYEQYF
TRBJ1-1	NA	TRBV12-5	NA	TGTGCTAGTGGTTTCCCTACTGAAGCTTTCTTT	CASGFPTEAFF
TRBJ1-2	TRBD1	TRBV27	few	TGTGCCAGTTGGGGACAGCCTGAGGATGGCTACACCTTC	CASWGQPEDGYTF
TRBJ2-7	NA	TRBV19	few	TGTGCCAGTAGTTGGACGGGGAGTTCCTACGAGCAGTACTTC	CASSWTGSSYEQYF
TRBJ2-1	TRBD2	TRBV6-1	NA	TGTGCCAGCAGTGAAGGGACTAGACTCCAGTTCTTC	CASSEGTRLQFF
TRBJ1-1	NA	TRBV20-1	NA	TGCAGTGCTAGTTTAGTCGGGGGACTGAACACTGAAGCTTTCTTT	CSASLVGGLNTEAFF
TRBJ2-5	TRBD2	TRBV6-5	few	TGTGCCAGCAGTTACCGGCTAGCGGTGCAAGAGACCCAGTACTTC	CASSYRLAVQETQYF
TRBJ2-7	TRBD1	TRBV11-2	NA	TGTGCCACCACTACCCTACAGGGGGCTATCGGCGAGCAGTACTTC	CATTTLQGAIGEQYF
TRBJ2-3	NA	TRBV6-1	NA	TGTGCCAGCAGTTCCCTGGGGGGTAGCACAGATACGCAGTATTTT	CASSSLGGSTDTQYF
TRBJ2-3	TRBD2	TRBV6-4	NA	TGTGCCAGCAGTGACGGGGCGGGAGCTAGCACAGATACGCAGTATTTT	CASSDGAGASTDTQYF
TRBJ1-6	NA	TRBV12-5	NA	TGTGCCAGCAGTTTAAGGAGCTCCTATAATTCACCCCTCCACTTT	CASSLRSSYNSPLHF
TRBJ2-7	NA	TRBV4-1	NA	TGTGCCAGCAGTTACTCGGACAGCACCTACGAGCAGTACTTC	CASSYSDSTYEQYF
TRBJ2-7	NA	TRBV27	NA	TGTGCCAGCAGTTCTTTGCTAGACAAGTCGAACGAGCAGTACTTC	CASSSLLDKSNEQYF
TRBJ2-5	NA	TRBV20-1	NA	TGCAGTGCTAGAGATTTAAGGACAGAAGAGACCCAGTACTTC	CSARDLRTEETQYF
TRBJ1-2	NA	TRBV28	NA	TGTGCCAGCAGTCCACGGGGCAGGAGGACGGATGGCTACACCTTC	CASSPRGRRTDGYTF
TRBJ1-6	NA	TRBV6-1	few	TGTGCCAGCAGGAGGTCGGGAAACGATTCACCCCTCCACTTT	CASRRSGNDSPLHF
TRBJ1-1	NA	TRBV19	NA	TGTGCCAGTAGTAGGGGCAGGGAATGGACTGAAGCTCTCTTT	CASSRGREWTEALF
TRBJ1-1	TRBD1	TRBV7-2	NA	TGTGCCAGCAGCTCGCAGGGGGGTTGGGGGACTGAAGCTTTCTTT	CASSSQGGWGTEAFF
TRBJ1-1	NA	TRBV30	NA	TGTGCCTGGAGTGTAGGGGGGGACACTGAAGCTTTCTTT	CAWSVGGDTEAFF
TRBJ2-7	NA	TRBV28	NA	TGTGCCAGCGTCCCGCTTTTATCCCACGAGCAGTACTTC	CASVPLLSHEQYF
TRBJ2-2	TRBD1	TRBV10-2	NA	TGCGCCAGCAGTAACAGGGGATCCACCGGGGAGCTGTTTTTT	CASSNRGSTGELFF
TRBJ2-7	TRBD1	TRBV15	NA	TGTGCCACCAGCACGGACAGGGATGCCTACGAGCAGTACTTC	CATSTDRDAYEQYF
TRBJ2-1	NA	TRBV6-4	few	TGTGCCAGCAGAGATACTAGCTACAATGAGCAGTTCTTC	CASRDTSYNEQFF
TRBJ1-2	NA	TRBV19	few	TGTGCCAGCATGCCCGTTAACCTGCCAGCTAACTATGGCTACACCTTC	CASMPVNLPANYGYTF
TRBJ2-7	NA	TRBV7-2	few	TGTGCCAGCCGTCTAGGGATGACCTACGAGCAGTACTTC	CASRLGMTYEQYF
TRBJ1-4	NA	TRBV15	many	TGTGCCACCAGCCGGCGGACGGGTAATGAAAAACTGTTTTTT	CATSRRTGNEKLFF
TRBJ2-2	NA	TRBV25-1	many	TGTGCCAGCAGTGAGTCCAACCTCCTCAGCGGGGAGCTGTTTTTT	CASSESNLLSGELFF
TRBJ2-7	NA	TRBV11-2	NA	TGTGCCAGCAGCTACGGACAGTTCTACGAGCAGTACTTC	CASSYGQFYEQYF
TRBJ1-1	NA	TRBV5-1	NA	TGCGCCAGCAGCTTGGCGGCAGGCCAAGCTTTCTTT	CASSLAAGQAFF
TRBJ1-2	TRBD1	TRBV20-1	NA	TGCAGTGCCATGGGACAGGAAGGACCTGGCTACACCTTC	CSAMGQEGPGYTF
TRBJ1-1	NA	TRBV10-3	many	TGTGCCATACGTCTTGAGGGGAATTGGAGCACTGAAGCTTTCTTT	CAIRLEGNWSTEAFF
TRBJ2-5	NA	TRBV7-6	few	TGTGCCAGCAGCTTAGTAGTCGAAGAGACCCAGTACTTC	CASSLVVEETQYF
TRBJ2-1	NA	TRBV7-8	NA	TGTGCCAGCAGCTCGACTAGTCAGTACAATGAGCAGTTCTTC	CASSSTSQYNEQFF
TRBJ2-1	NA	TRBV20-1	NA	TGCAGTGCCCGGACAGTCTACAATGAGCAGTTCTTC	CSARTVYNEQFF
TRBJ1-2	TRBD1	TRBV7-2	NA	TGTGCCAGCAGCCTAATAGACAGGGATTCTAACTATGGCTACACCTTC	CASSLIDRDSNYGYTF
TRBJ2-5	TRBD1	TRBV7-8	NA	TGTGCCAGCAGCCGGGACAGGGGGTACCAAGAGACCCAGTACTTC	CASSRDRGYQETQYF
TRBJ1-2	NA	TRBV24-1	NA	TGTGCCACCAGTGAAGGGCTAGACTATGGCTACACCTTC	CATSEGLDYGYTF
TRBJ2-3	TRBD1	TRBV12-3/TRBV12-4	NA	TGTGCCAGCAGGACGGACAGGGGGTTCACAGATACGCAGTATTTT	CASRTDRGFTDTQYF
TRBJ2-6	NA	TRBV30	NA	TGTGCCTGGAGTAGCAGGGTCCTCTCTGGGGCCAGCGTCCTGACTTTC	CAWSSRVLSGASVLTF
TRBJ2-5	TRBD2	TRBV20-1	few	TGCAGTGCTAGCGGGAGGTTACGTGAGACCCAGTACTTC	CSASGRLRETQYF
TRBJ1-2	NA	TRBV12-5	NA	TGTGCTAGTGGCAAAGATCCAGGGACTGCTAACTATGGCTACACCTTC	CASGKDPGTANYGYTF
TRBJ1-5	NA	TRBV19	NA	TGTGCCAGTAAACTCGCAACAAATCAGCCCCAGCATTTT	CASKLATNQPQHF
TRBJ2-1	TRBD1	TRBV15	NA	TGTGCCACCAGCCCGAGGGGGCGTCGCCTATCCTACAATGAGCAGTTCTTC	CATSPRGRRLSYNEQFF
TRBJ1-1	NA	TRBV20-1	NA	TGCAGTGCTAGAGAGTTTAACAGGAACACTGAAGCTTTCTTT	CSAREFNRNTEAFF
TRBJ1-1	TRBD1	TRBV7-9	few	TGCGCCAGCCACCTAGGGGGCTTCAACACTGAAGCTTTCTTT	CASHLGGFNTEAFF
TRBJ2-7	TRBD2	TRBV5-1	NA	TGCGCCAGCAGCTCCAGTGTAGGGGAGGGCGAGCAGTACTTC	CASSSSVGEGEQYF
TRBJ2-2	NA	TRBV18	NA	TGTGCCAGCTCACGGACAGACTCGAACACCGGGGAGCTGTTTTTT	CASSRTDSNTGELFF
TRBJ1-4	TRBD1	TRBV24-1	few	TGTGCCACCAGTGTGACAGGGGAAAAACTGTTTTTT	CATSVTGEKLFF
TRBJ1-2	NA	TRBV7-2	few	TGTGCCAGCAGCCCAAGGTACGGCTATGGCTACACCTTC	CASSPRYGYGYTF
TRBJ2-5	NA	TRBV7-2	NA	TGTGCCAGCAGCCCGGCCCGGATCCAAGAGACCCAGTACTTC	CASSPARIQETQYF
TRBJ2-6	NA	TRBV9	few	TGTGCCAGCAGCCCCACCTCATCAGGGGCCAACGTCCTGACTTTC	CASSPTSSGANVLTF
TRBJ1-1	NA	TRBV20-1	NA	TGCAGTGCTAGAGGGTCATCGAACACTGAAGCTTTCTTT	CSARGSSNTEAFF
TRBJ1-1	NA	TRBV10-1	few	TGCGCCAGCACCCCAGATTCGAAGACTGAAGCTTTCTTT	CASTPDSKTEAFF
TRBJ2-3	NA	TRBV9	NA	TGTGCCAGCAGCCCCTCTCCAGATACGCAGTATTTT	CASSPSPDTQYF